A single sample gave rise to the 30 T cell receptor beta chains below, sequenced in a study of T cell repertoires in cytomegalovirus infection. No cognate antigen is known for these TCRs. TCRdb passed the reads through MiXCR, listing each CDR3 protein once. Of about 920,000 distinct CDR3 sequences listed, roughly a third are singletons. The sample here was cultured CD8+ T cells from PBMCs, taken from culture after CMV antigen stimulation. All receptors derive from a human donor in good health (CMV status not recorded). Some clones in this sample may be carry-over from other donors' samples.

The gene calls are TRBV7-9 and TRBJ1-2; D is ambiguous. CDR3 length equals 15 residues. The ends were cut back, 4 bases at V and 4 bases at J, with 16 bases in the middle. Germline V gene data show CDR1 as SEHNR and CDR2 as FQNEAQ (reference sequence). The CDR3 bases are TGTGCCAGCAGCTCTCTCGGATTCGGGCTCTATGGCTACACCTTC. Protein sequence: CASSSLGFGLYGYTF.

The chain uses TRBV3-1 and TRBJ2-7, with D possibly matching TRBD1 (6 bases). This CDR3 is 15 amino acids long. V lost 5 bases and J lost 3, with 17 bases in between. The germline V gene has CDR1 LGHDT and CDR2 YNNKEL (reference sequence). The chain's CDR3 is CASSYDRRGIYEQYF. Here the CDR3 DNA reads TGTGCCAGCAGCTATGACAGGAGAGGGATCTACGAGCAGTACTTC.

This clonotype was observed many times. The chain couples TRBV7-2 to TRBJ2-1; D call uncertain. Germline assignment: CDR1 SGHTA and CDR2 FQGNSA. Trimming removed 1 base at V and 8 bases at J, with 12 bases between. The CDR3 runs 14 residues. CDR3 sequence (DNA): TGTGCCAGCAGCTTAGTCTTTATTGGGGATGAGCAGTTCTTC. Its protein is CASSLVFIGDEQFF.

CDR3 protein: CSARELAGGFRPPYF. The CDR3 DNA reads TGCAGTGCTAGAGAGCTAGCGGGGGGATTTCGCCCTCCCTATTTT. The chain has TRBV20-1 and TRBJ2-3; 11 bases are shared with TRBD2. This CDR3 comprises 15 residues. Germline CDR1 and CDR2: DFQATT and SNEGSKA (reference sequence). Germline trimming cut 0 bases from V and 15 bases from J; bases unmatched to any gene: 14.

This clonotype occurred a few times. V gene TRBV6-5 combines with J gene TRBJ2-3, with D unresolved. The CDR3 is 16 amino acids. The germline gives CDR1 MNHEY, CDR2 SVGAGI. Trimming took 0 bases from V and 2 from J, leaving 12 bases between them. The CDR3: CASSYSGSMDTDTQYF. In nucleotides, the CDR3 is TGTGCCAGCAGTTACTCCGGTAGCATGGACACAGATACGCAGTATTTT.

V usage is TRBV19 and J usage is TRBJ1-2; D is possibly TRBD1 (6 bases). CDR1 LNHDA and CDR2 SQIVND come from the germline V gene (reference sequence). This CDR3 comprises 15 residues. V was trimmed by 5 bases and J by 4 bases, leaving 17 bases between them. The CDR3 spells CASSFDPGAGYGYTF. As DNA, the CDR3 is TGTGCCAGTAGTTTCGATCCGGGGGCTGGCTATGGCTACACCTTC.

The J gene is TRBJ2-1, the V gene TRBV6-8; possible D gene TRBD2, 5 bases. CDR3 size: 14 residues. Germline V gene sequence: CDR1 MNHGY, CDR2 SAAAGT. Trimming pared 2 bases from V and 7 bases from J, leaving 12 bases between. Here the CDR3 reads CASSYGSPWNEQFF. The CDR3 bases are TGTGCCAGCAGTTACGGGAGCCCATGGAATGAGCAGTTCTTC.

This chain uses TRBV27 with TRBJ1-1; D is unresolved. Between the trimmed V and J ends, which lost 11 bases and 5 bases, there was a span of 18 bases. This CDR3 is built from 13 residues. CDR1 and CDR2 (germline): MNHEY, SMNVEV (reference sequence). CDR3 nucleotides: TGTGCCGGCAAACGGCCGGGGTATACTGAAGCTTTCTTT. It specifies CAGKRPGYTEAFF.

A note on this clonotype: A clone one base away is much larger, so this may be a read error. This sequence joins TRBV7-2 and TRBJ2-1; weak D call: TRBD1 (5 bases). Per germline, CDR1 SGHTA and CDR2 FQGNSA. This CDR3 contains 13 residues. Deletions cut 5 bases from V and 6 bases from J, with 11 bases between. The DNA for the CDR3 is TGTGCCAGCAGCGTATGGGGCCGCAATGAGCAGTTCTTC. Its protein product is CASSVWGRNEQFF.

This clonotype was picked up many times. CDR3 sequence: CASSLGQGRNYGYTF. The DNA of the CDR3 is TGTGCCAGCAGCCTAGGACAGGGACGGAACTATGGCTACACCTTC. This sequence joins TRBV7-9 and TRBJ1-2; 8 nucleotides line up with TRBD1. Trimming removed 5 bases from V and 2 bases from J; junction bases left unmatched: 7. Germline CDR1 is SEHNR and CDR2 is FQNEAQ (reference sequence). The CDR3 length is 15 residues.

For this clonotype: This may be a read error: a much more frequent sequence differs by one nucleotide. The V call is TRBV7-2, the J call TRBJ2-1; 7 bases align to TRBD2. The germline V gene has CDR1 SGHTA and CDR2 FQGNSA. This CDR3 contains 14 residues. The CDR3 DNA reads as TGTGTCAGCAGCACCCGGGACTACAACAATGAGCAGTTCTTC. Translation: CVSSTRDYNNEQFF.

The chain employs TRBV7-2 and TRBJ2-4; maybe TRBD1 (6 bases). V dropped 1 base and J dropped 2 bases, with 12 bases sitting between them. This CDR3 has 16 amino acids. From germline, CDR1 is SGHTA and CDR2 FQGNSA. The CDR3 DNA is TGTGCCAGCAGCTTAGTTCTCAGGGGACCCAAAAACATTCAGTACTTC. It is translated as CASSLVLRGPKNIQYF.

This clonotype was detected a few times. V usage is TRBV7-6 and J usage is TRBJ2-3; D is undetermined. Trimming took 5 bases from V and 6 from J, leaving 15 bases between them. Germline CDR1 and CDR2: SGHVS and FNYEAQ. The CDR3 sequence is 14 residues long. The CDR3: CASSAQRAADTQYF. For the CDR3, the DNA is TGTGCCAGCAGCGCACAGCGAGCCGCCGATACGCAGTATTTT.

The chain employs TRBV10-3 and TRBJ2-2, with a possible D match to TRBD2 (5 bases). This CDR3 has 15 residues. V lost 6 bases and J 1 base, leaving 12 bases between the germline ends. Germline CDR1 reads ENHRY; CDR2 reads SYGVKD. The CDR3 region has the DNA TGTGCCATCAGGGACGGACTTAGGAACACCGGGGAGCTGTTTTTT. This sequence encodes CAIRDGLRNTGELFF.

The rearrangement uses TRBV12-3 or TRBV12-4 and TRBJ2-7, with D possibly being TRBD1 or TRBD2 (5 bases each). The CDR3 sequence is 15 residues long. V was cut by 5 bases and J by 2 bases, with 16 bases left in between. The CDR3 bases are TGTGCCAGCAGTCACCGGGACGGCGCGACCTACGAGCAGTACTTC. Protein: CASSHRDGATYEQYF.

This clonotype was found a few times. The chain is built from TRBV5-6 and TRBJ2-7, with a tentative D call TRBD2 (5 bases). This CDR3 region has 15 residues. Germline values: CDR1 SGHDT, CDR2 YYEEEE. The germline V and J ends were trimmed by 4 bases and 2 bases, with 16 bases remaining between them. The CDR3 DNA reads as TGTGCCAGCAGCCCGCGGAATATCGGGACCTACGAGCAGTACGTC. Amino acid sequence: CASSPRNIGTYEQYV.

This chain uses TRBV7-9 with TRBJ1-5; D gene uncertain. V was shortened by 5 bases and J by 5 bases, with 7 bases between the two germline ends. CDR1 and CDR2 (germline): SEHNR, FQNEAQ (reference sequence). The CDR3 has 12 amino acids. CDR3 in amino acids: CASSNQDQPQHF. In DNA form, the CDR3 reads TGTGCCAGCAGCAACCAGGATCAGCCCCAGCATTTT.

This clonotype was counted ten times or more. The chain uses TRBV7-8 and TRBJ2-3; a weak D match, TRBD2 (5 bases). The CDR3 is made up of 14 amino acids. Germline V gives CDR1 SGHVS, CDR2 FQNEAQ. V was trimmed by 4 bases and J by 1 base, leaving 9 bases between them. The CDR3 spells CASSSSAGTDTQYF. CDR3 nucleotides: TGTGCCAGCAGCTCGTCAGCGGGCACAGATACGCAGTATTTT.

This clonotype was counted a few times. J is TRBJ2-1 and V is TRBV11-2, with D perhaps matching TRBD1 (5 bases). Germline-derived CDR1 and CDR2 are SGHAT and FQNNGV. The CDR3 contains 17 residues. V was clipped by 1 base and J by 4 bases, with 17 bases between them. CDR3 DNA sequence: TGTGCCAGCAGCTTAGCGACGCGGCAGGGAAGGTACAATGAGCAGTTCTTC. Translating gives CASSLATRQGRYNEQFF.

This clonotype was picked up many times. This rearrangement joins TRBV7-9 to TRBJ1-5; 7 bases agree with TRBD1. CDR3 size: 14 residues. Germline loops: CDR1 SEHNR, CDR2 FQNEAQ (reference sequence). Trimming took 1 base from V and 6 from J; bases not matched to a gene: 3. The CDR3 DNA is TGTGCCAGCAGCTTAGGACAGGGAATTCAGCCCCAGCATTTT. Translation: CASSLGQGIQPQHF.

This clonotype has just a few counts. The chain employs TRBV4-1 and TRBJ2-5; 13 nucleotides agree with TRBD2. The CDR3 spans 18 residues. Germline V CDR1 and CDR2: MGHRA, YSYEKL. V lost 2 bases, J lost 2 bases, and 8 bases stayed unmatched. The CDR3 loop reads CASSQLVGLAGDQETQYF. In DNA, the CDR3 is TGCGCCAGCAGCCAATTGGTTGGACTAGCGGGGGATCAAGAGACCCAGTACTTC.

This clonotype turned up a few times. This chain uses TRBV4-1 with TRBJ2-1, with D perhaps given as TRBD1 or TRBD2 (5 bases each). Trimming pared 2 bases from V and 2 bases from J, leaving 19 bases between. This CDR3 spans 18 amino acids. Germline assignment: CDR1 MGHRA and CDR2 YSYEKL. CDR3 sequence reads: CASSQKPPSRDAYNEQFF. The CDR3 DNA is TGCGCCAGCAGCCAAAAACCCCCTTCCCGGGACGCCTACAATGAGCAGTTCTTC.

The chain links TRBV5-4 to TRBJ2-5, with D perhaps TRBD1 (6 bases). Germline V lookup: CDR1 SGHNT, CDR2 YYREEE (reference sequence). The germline V and J ends were trimmed by 2 bases and 3 bases, with 14 bases remaining between them. This CDR3 is 15 amino acids long. Written as DNA, the CDR3 is TGTGCCAGCAGCTTATTCACAGGGAGAGAAGAGACCCAGTACTTC. It translates to CASSLFTGREETQYF.

The table lists this clonotype with a few counts. The CDR3 reads CASSYSLRRADTQYF. The CDR3 bases are TGTGCCAGCAGTTACTCGTTACGGCGCGCAGATACGCAGTATTTT. The chain has TRBV6-2 or TRBV6-3 and TRBJ2-3; D remains unclear. Germline V CDR1 and CDR2: MNHEY, SVGEGT. V was pared by 0 bases and J by 4 bases, with 11 bases between. The CDR3 is 15 amino acids.

In this sample, this clonotype turned up a few times. The chain is built from TRBV7-8 and TRBJ1-1; D unclear. Trimming stripped 0 bases from V and 12 bases from J, with 14 bases between. CDR1 SGHVS and CDR2 FQNEAQ come from the germline V gene. This CDR3 has 13 amino acids. CDR3 region: CASSLARTEYSFF. The CDR3 DNA is TGTGCCAGCAGCTTAGCGAGAACAGAGTATTCTTTCTTT. Looking up the rest from reference TRBV7-8 and TRBJ1-1 gives the full variable domain: GAGVSQSPRYKVAKRGQDVALRCDPISGHVSLFWYQQALGQGPEFLTYFQNEAQLDKSGLPSDRFFAERPEGSVSTLKIQRTQQEDSAVYLCASSLARTEYSFFGQGTRLTVV.

V gene TRBV19 combines with J gene TRBJ2-3; 7 nucleotides line up with TRBD1. Germline loops: CDR1 LNHDA, CDR2 SQIVND (reference sequence). Trimming cost V 3 bases and J 3 bases; bases outside gene matches: 9. The CDR3 is 16 residues long. The CDR3 sequence: CASSIEPGTVTDTQYF. DNA of the CDR3: TGTGCCAGTAGTATTGAGCCAGGGACAGTTACAGATACGCAGTATTTT.

This clonotype has a count of ten or more. The V and J genes are TRBV7-6 and TRBJ2-7, with 7 bases fitting TRBD1. CDR1 SGHVS and CDR2 FNYEAQ come from the germline V gene. This CDR3 is 18 amino acids long. The trim removed 2 bases at V and 0 bases at J, leaving 13 bases unmatched. CDR3 sequence reads: CASSLSSTGTVSSYEQYF. The CDR3, as DNA: TGTGCCAGCAGCTTATCCTCCACCGGGACAGTGTCCTCCTACGAGCAGTACTTC.

This clonotype was detected only a few times. This sequence joins TRBV7-9 and TRBJ1-1; D is uncertain. Between the trimmed V and J ends, which lost 4 bases and 2 bases, there was a span of 8 bases. The CDR3 runs to 13 residues. Germline loops: CDR1 SEHNR, CDR2 FQNEAQ (reference sequence). CDR3 bases: TGTGCCAGCAGCTGGCTTGTCAACACTGAAGCTTTCTTT. Encoded protein: CASSWLVNTEAFF.

This clonotype has just a few counts. This chain links TRBV25-1 with TRBJ2-6; TRBD2 might be the D (6 bases). Germline V gene data show CDR1 as MGHDK and CDR2 as SYGVNS. V lost 6 bases to trimming and J lost 0 bases, with 9 bases between them. The CDR3 spans 15 residues. The CDR3 reads CASRAGFSGANVLTF. The CDR3 nucleotides read TGTGCCAGCAGGGCGGGGTTCTCTGGGGCCAACGTCCTGACTTTC.

In this sample, this clonotype turned up a few times. The chain joins TRBV7-3 to TRBJ2-6; D is unresolved. This CDR3 is built from 17 residues. Germline loops: CDR1 SGHTA, CDR2 FQGTGA. Trimming left V 5 bases short and J 2 bases short, with 16 bases between. The CDR3, as DNA: TGTGCCAGCAGCCGACAATCCAAGGCCCCTGGGGCCAACGTCCTGACTTTC. Protein sequence: CASSRQSKAPGANVLTF.